The rows below give T cell receptor beta chains drawn from one sample of a study of cytotoxic CD8 clonotypes in ibrutinib-treated CLL. The assay was immunoSEQ multiplex PCR, and TCRdb's table has in-frame clones only and misses some. The table includes 150,000 or so clones, about 84% detected once. The sample was PBMCs, taken after 36 months of ibrutinib treatment. Receptors originate from a human donor with chronic lymphocytic leukemia. The CDR3 runs from the conserved cysteine through the conserved F or W.

v_call	j_call	cdr3_length	cdr3_aa
TRBV5-6	TRBJ2-7	15	CASSLVFGWEHEQYF
TRBV18	TRBJ2-2	13	CASSPVSDGELFF
TRBV2	TRBJ1-1	14	CASSVKQGLAEAFF
TRBV11-1	TRBJ2-1	19	CASSRRAGVGGSSYNEQFF
TRBV10-3	TRBJ2-5	12	CAIAGAQETQYF
TRBV7-2	TRBJ2-1	11	CASGWGDEQFF
TRBV15	TRBJ1-1	13	CATNPDGNTEAFF
TRBV5-1	TRBJ1-3	16	CASSSTGSGSGNTIYF
TRBV21-1	TRBJ1-2	16	CASSNTGDGRNYGYTF
TRBV30	TRBJ1-1	12	CAWSVGGTEAFF
TRBV5-1	TRBJ1-3	18	CASSSSTLFVSSGNTIYF
TRBV27	TRBJ2-1	17	CASSHPYLDGSYNEQFF
TRBV19	TRBJ2-1	14	CASSDLAGYNEQFF
TRBV5-4	TRBJ2-2	17	CASSAPTGGGRTGELFF
TRBV4-1	TRBJ2-1	16	CASSQVIAGAYNEQFF
TRBV28	TRBJ2-5	15	CASSSPGLAEETQYF
TRBV10-3	TRBJ2-5	12	CAISDREETQYF
TRBV5-1	TRBJ2-4	15	CASSLNFLAKNIQYF
TRBV9	TRBJ2-1	11	CASSDSNEQFF
TRBV4-1	TRBJ1-1	14	CASSRDGSLTEAFF
TRBV5-1	TRBJ2-7	15	CASSLTLAGEDEQYF
TRBV10-3	TRBJ2-7	14	CASGEDNRGYEQYF